These 25 T cell receptor beta chains originate from one sample sequenced in a study of T cells after yellow fever vaccination. TCRdb reprocessed the 5' RACE reads via MiXCR and lists one record per CDR3 protein. Among roughly 100,000 distinct CDR3 sequences, under 9% were seen once, and the ten largest hold around 16%. Sequencing used CD8+ T cells not binding an NS4B(214-222) dextramer, sorted from PBMCs, obtained around 16 days after the first yellow fever vaccination. These receptors were obtained from a man aged 18-30 years who received the YFV17D yellow fever vaccine.

This clonotype was recorded a few times. The chain recombines TRBV7-3 with TRBJ2-7, with D possibly being TRBD2 (6 bases). Germline CDR1 and CDR2: SGHTA and FQGTGA. V lost 6 bases and J lost 5, with 11 bases in between. This CDR3 region has 12 residues. The chain's CDR3 is CASSQEGNEQYF. For the CDR3, the DNA is TGTGCCAGCAGTCAGGAGGGGAACGAGCAGTACTTC.

J is TRBJ2-7 and V is TRBV11-2; no clear D. The CDR3 loop spans 12 amino acids. Germline CDR1 reads SGHAT; CDR2 reads FQNNGV. Deletions cut 1 base from V and 3 bases from J, with 4 bases between. The CDR3 is CASSLVNYEQYV. CDR3 bases: TGTGCCAGCAGCTTAGTCAACTACGAGCAGTACGTC.

The CDR3 loop is CASTDPTGVSPTDTQYF. The CDR3 DNA reads as TGCGCCAGCACCGACCCGACTGGGGTTTCACCCACAGATACGCAGTATTTT. The chain couples TRBV5-1 to TRBJ2-3; D is ambiguous. Germline V lookup: CDR1 SGHRS, CDR2 YFSETQ. The ends were cut back, 6 bases at V and 2 bases at J, with 22 bases in the middle. The CDR3 runs 17 residues. Looking up the rest from reference TRBV5-1 and TRBJ2-3 gives the full variable domain: KAGVTQTPRYLIKTRGQQVTLSCSPISGHRSVSWYQQTPGQGLQFLFEYFSETQRNKGNFPGRFSGRQFSNSRSEMNVSTLELGDSALYLCASTDPTGVSPTDTQYFGPGTRLTVL.

This chain connects TRBV15 to TRBJ2-1; 9 positions match TRBD1. Unmatched junction bases numbered 8, after V lost 5 bases and J lost 6 bases. The CDR3 consists of 15 residues. Germline V gene data show CDR1 as LNHNV and CDR2 as YYDKDF (reference sequence). The CDR3 DNA is TGTGCCACCAGCGAGGACAGGGGAGGAGGCAATGAGCAGTTCTTC. Protein sequence: CATSEDRGGGNEQFF.

The rearrangement joins TRBV9 to TRBJ1-1, with 7 bases lining up with TRBD1. V gave up 3 bases and J gave up 4 bases; unmatched junction bases: 6. CDR1 is SGDLS and CDR2 is YYNGEE in the germline V gene. CDR3 length equals 14 residues. The CDR3 region has the DNA TGTGCCAGCAGCGAATACAGGGGAGGCACTGAAGCTTTCTTT. The encoded protein is CASSEYRGGTEAFF.

The chain couples TRBV4-3 to TRBJ2-3, with D perhaps being TRBD1 or TRBD2 (6 bases each). Germline V gene lookup returns CDR1 LGHNA and CDR2 YSLEER. CDR3 size: 19 residues. Trimming pared 1 base from V and 0 bases from J, leaving 20 bases between. The CDR3 bases are TGCGCCAGCAGCCAAGGGTGGGGGGCCCCAACCCCTAGCACAGATACGCAGTATTTT. Encoded protein: CASSQGWGAPTPSTDTQYF.

The chain couples TRBV4-1 to TRBJ2-2; 10 bases fit TRBD1. CDR3 length: 16 residues. The trim removed 1 base at V and 5 bases at J, leaving 4 bases unmatched. The germline V gene has CDR1 MGHRA and CDR2 YSYEKL. This CDR3 reads CASSQGQGAGTGELFF. CDR3 bases: TGCGCCAGCAGCCAAGGACAGGGGGCGGGTACCGGGGAGCTGTTTTTT.

The genes are TRBV5-1 and TRBJ1-6; 7 bases agree with TRBD1. Germline V gives CDR1 SGHRS, CDR2 YFSETQ. V shed 3 bases and J 7 bases; nucleotides not matched to a gene: 10. The CDR3 consists of 16 residues. The CDR3 is CASSSHMTGNNSPLHF. CDR3 DNA sequence: TGCGCCAGCAGCTCCCACATGACAGGGAACAATTCACCCCTCCACTTT. Variable domain in full (rest from reference TRBV5-1 and TRBJ1-6): KAGVTQTPRYLIKTRGQQVTLSCSPISGHRSVSWYQQTPGQGLQFLFEYFSETQRNKGNFPGRFSGRQFSNSRSEMNVSTLELGDSALYLCASSSHMTGNNSPLHFGNGTRLTVT.

Ten or more counts support this clonotype. The CDR3 DNA sequence: TGTGCCAGCAGCCTCTGTGGGGGGGGTCCAAACACTGAAGCTTTCTTT. Its translation is CASSLCGGGPNTEAFF. The chain joins TRBV3-1 to TRBJ1-1; perhaps TRBD1 as D (5 bases). CDR1 is LGHDT, CDR2 YNNKEL, per germline (reference sequence). This CDR3 contains 16 residues. V lost 4 bases and J 2 bases, leaving 17 bases between the germline ends.

This clonotype was found a few times. At one boundary the junction diverges from the germline segment, which might be a read error. The gene calls are TRBV25-1 and TRBJ1-1; 7 bases match TRBD1. Germline-derived CDR1 and CDR2 are MGHDK and SYGVNS. This CDR3 has 13 amino acids. The CDR3 DNA reads TGTGCCAGCAGTGACCCCGGGACAGACCGGCGATGTTTT. Encoded protein: CASSDPGTDRRCF.

This clonotype was recorded only once. The rearrangement links TRBV5-6 to TRBJ2-5; 10 positions agree with TRBD2. The germline gives CDR1 SGHDT, CDR2 YYEEEE. The CDR3 has 15 amino acids. V was pared by 6 bases and J by 1 base, with 6 bases of the junction left unmatched. CDR3 sequence: CASKISGGAQETQYF. CDR3 in DNA: TGTGCCAGCAAGATCAGCGGGGGGGCCCAAGAGACCCAGTACTTC.

Ten or more counts support this clonotype. The chain has TRBV6-2 or TRBV6-3 and TRBJ1-5, with D uncertain. The V and J ends lost 2 bases and 5 bases respectively, with 10 bases between them. Germline CDR1 reads MNHEY; CDR2 reads SVGEGT. The CDR3 is 14 residues long. The CDR3 here is CASSYGDPHQPQHF. The CDR3 coding sequence is TGTGCCAGCAGTTACGGAGACCCCCATCAGCCCCAGCATTTT.

The chain couples TRBV3-1 to TRBJ2-2, with D perhaps matching TRBD2 (6 bases). CDR1 and CDR2 (germline): LGHDT, YNNKEL (reference sequence). V gave up 1 base and J gave up 2 bases, with 11 bases separating them. The CDR3 consists of 16 residues. CDR3 in DNA: TGTGCCAGCAGCCAAGTGGGACTGAGTAACACCGGGGAGCTGTTTTTT. It yields the protein CASSQVGLSNTGELFF.

V and J are TRBV9 and TRBJ2-3; D is undetermined. The CDR3 has 13 amino acids. CDR1 and CDR2 (germline): SGDLS, YYNGEE. Trimming left V 0 bases short and J 2 bases short, with 4 bases between. In DNA, the CDR3 is TGTGCCAGCAGCGTAGGGTACACAGATACGCAGTATTTT. As protein: CASSVGYTDTQYF.

J is TRBJ2-1 and V is TRBV7-9, with 12 bases identical to TRBD2. Germline assignment: CDR1 SEHNR and CDR2 FQNEAQ (reference sequence). The V gene end was trimmed by 0 bases and the J gene end by 7 bases; junction bases not matched to a gene: 7. The CDR3 is made up of 17 amino acids. CDR3 nucleotides: TGTGCCAGCAGCTTAGCGCCTAGCGGGGGGGCCTGGAATGAGCAGTTCTTC. Its translation is CASSLAPSGGAWNEQFF.

This clonotype was seen only a few times. The chain employs TRBV2 and TRBJ2-2; D call uncertain. The CDR3 is 11 amino acids. The germline V gene has CDR1 SNHLY and CDR2 FYNNEI. The V gene lost 5 bases and the J gene lost 10 bases, with 8 bases spanning the gap. The CDR3 coding sequence is TGTGCCAGCAGTACCTGGGAGGAGCTGTTTTTT. Translated, it gives CASSTWEELFF. Using reference TRBV2 and TRBJ2-2 for the parts outside the CDR3, the full variable domain is EPEVTQTPSHQVTQMGQEVILRCVPISNHLYFYWYRQILGQKVEFLVSFYNNEISEKSEIFDDQFSVERPDGSNFTLKIRSTKLEDSAMYFCASSTWEELFFGEGSRLTVL.

A few counts support this clonotype. CDR3: CASSQDPPQEAYNEQFF. As DNA, the CDR3 is TGTGCCAGCAGCCAAGACCCCCCCCAGGAGGCCTACAATGAGCAGTTCTTC. The V and J genes are TRBV3-1 and TRBJ2-1; tentatively, D is TRBD2 (5 bases). In germline, CDR1 is LGHDT, CDR2 YNNKEL (reference sequence). The V end lost 0 bases, the J end lost 2 bases, and 14 bases lay between the germline ends. This CDR3 comprises 17 residues.

This clonotype was observed a few times. The rearrangement joins TRBV27 to TRBJ2-7; tentatively, D is TRBD1 or TRBD2 (6 bases each). The CDR3 covers 17 residues. The V gene lost 7 bases and the J gene lost 3 bases, with 25 bases spanning the gap. Germline CDR1 and CDR2: MNHEY and SMNVEV (reference sequence). The CDR3 DNA follows: TGTGCCAGCACCCAGCCCACCAAGGGGGGTAAGGTCTACGAGCAGTACTTC. Protein product: CASTQPTKGGKVYEQYF.

To note about this clonotype: The CDR3 end shows no conserved phenylalanine or tryptophan, and so a read error is likely. The chain joins TRBV4-3 to TRBJ2-1; D gene uncertain. Germline values: CDR1 LGHNA, CDR2 YSLEER. V lost 0 bases and J lost 3, with 15 bases in between. CDR3 length: 17 residues. This chain's CDR3 is CASSQEFGLVGYNEQFL. The CDR3 DNA reads TGCGCCAGCAGCCAAGAATTCGGCCTAGTGGGCTACAATGAGCAGTTCCTC.

This clonotype showed up just a few times. This chain's CDR3 is CASSSRGTGELFF. DNA of the CDR3: TGTGCCAGCAGTTCCCGGGGCACCGGGGAGCTGTTTTTT. The chain recombines TRBV12-3 or TRBV12-4 with TRBJ2-2; weak D call: TRBD2 (5 bases). This CDR3 region has 13 residues. Trimming left V 4 bases short and J 4 bases short, with 7 bases between.

V and J are TRBV29-1 and TRBJ2-7; 11 positions match TRBD1. The CDR3 sequence is 15 residues long. The V and J ends lost 3 bases and 2 bases, in that order; junction bases with no gene match: 6. CDR1 and CDR2 from the germline V gene are SQVTM and ANQGSEA. CDR3 residues: CSVDSGQGDTYEQYF. The CDR3 bases are TGCAGCGTTGATTCGGGACAGGGGGACACCTACGAGCAGTACTTC.

This clonotype was detected a few times. This chain joins TRBV24-1 and TRBJ2-7; D gene uncertain. This CDR3 comprises 14 residues. The V end was cut by 3 bases, the J end by 7 bases, with 15 bases between. CDR1 is KGHDR and CDR2 is SFDVKD in the germline V gene. The CDR3 here is CATSDPDRMGEQYV. The CDR3 DNA reads TGTGCCACCAGTGATCCAGATAGAATGGGGGAGCAGTACGTC.

This clonotype appeared a few times. This chain joins TRBV6-2 or TRBV6-3 and TRBJ2-7; 10 nucleotides line up with TRBD2. Germline trimming cut 5 bases from V and 3 bases from J; bases unmatched to any gene: 7. The CDR3 covers 15 residues. Germline V CDR1 and CDR2: MNHEY, SVGEGT. Written as DNA, the CDR3 is TGTGCCAGCAGTCCTACTAGCGGGAACAACTACGAGCAGTACGTC. This gives the protein CASSPTSGNNYEQYV.

The chain couples TRBV6-5 to TRBJ1-2, with D tentatively TRBD1 (5 bases). The ends were cut back, 0 bases at V and 2 bases at J, with 7 bases in the middle. Germline V gene sequence: CDR1 MNHEY, CDR2 SVGAGI. The CDR3 runs to 14 residues. Written as DNA, the CDR3 is TGTGCCAGCAGTTACTCGCCAGGGAACTATGGCTACACCTTC. It encodes CASSYSPGNYGYTF.

The V and J genes are TRBV12-3 or TRBV12-4 and TRBJ2-2; no firm D call. The CDR3 is 13 residues long. The V and J ends lost 4 bases and 7 bases respectively, with 10 bases between them. DNA of the CDR3: TGTGCCAGCAGTTCCTCCCAGAGCGGGGAGCTGTTTTTT. It encodes CASSSSQSGELFF.